The 32 T cell receptor beta chains below all came from one sample that was sequenced in a study of T cells in Graves' hyperthyroidism and ophthalmopathy. From RNA transcripts, TCR beta CDR3 regions were amplified. Primed by the HTBI set, a first-round RT-PCR was run on the TCR CDR3. Using its own MiXCR run on the multiplex PCR reads, TCRdb lists one record per CDR3 protein. There are approximately 520,000 distinct CDR3 sequences in the sample; roughly 20% occur only once, and about 25% lies in the top ten. Sequenced input: blood. These receptors were obtained from a man aged 18 to 29 with Graves' hyperthyroidism.

This clonotype was found many times. The chain carries TRBV28 and TRBJ2-7; 9 positions match TRBD1. CDR1 is MDHEN, CDR2 SYDVKM, per germline. The junction had 7 bases not matched to a gene; V was cut back by 6 bases and J by 7 bases. This CDR3 has 13 residues. The CDR3 region is CASSQGQGLEQYF. CDR3 nucleotide sequence: TGTGCCAGCAGCCAGGGACAGGGTCTGGAGCAGTACTTC. The full variable domain, with the rest looked up from reference TRBV28 and TRBJ2-7, is DVKVTQSSRYLVKRTGEKVFLECVQDMDHENMFWYRQDPGLGLRLIYFSYDVKMKEKGDIPEGYSVSREKKERFSLILESASTNQTSMYLCASSQGQGLEQYFGPGTRLTVT.

Ten or more counts support this clonotype. V and J are TRBV6-5 and TRBJ2-7, with 7 nucleotides matching TRBD1. The CDR3 runs to 13 residues. V shed 4 bases, J shed 5 bases, and the junction held 5 bases outside the gene matches. The germline CDR1 and CDR2 sequences are MNHEY and SVGAGI. In DNA, the CDR3 is TGTGCCAGCAGTTCCCGACAGGGCCACGAGCAGTACTTC. As protein: CASSSRQGHEQYF.

V and J are TRBV3-1 and TRBJ1-1, with TRBD1 identical over 7 bases. This CDR3 is built from 14 residues. The V gene end was trimmed by 3 bases and the J gene end by 6 bases; junction bases not matched to a gene: 7. Germline CDR1 reads LGHDT; CDR2 reads YNNKEL (reference sequence). The CDR3 nucleotides are TGTGCCAGCAGCCAGGACGACAGGGTCTCTGAAGCTTTCTTT. It codes for CASSQDDRVSEAFF.

This clonotype was recorded at least ten times. The V and J genes are TRBV6-1 and TRBJ2-7; 7 positions match TRBD1. J was trimmed by 3 bases and V by 6 bases; bases with no gene match: 8. The CDR3 length is 14 residues. Germline values: CDR1 MNHNS, CDR2 SASEGT. The CDR3 region is CASRQGQSLYEQYF. CDR3 sequence (DNA): TGTGCCAGCAGACAGGGACAGAGCCTCTACGAGCAGTACTTC.

This chain joins TRBV11-2 and TRBJ2-7; the D call may be TRBD1 or TRBD2 (5 bases each). The length of the CDR3 is 17 residues. Trimming left V 8 bases short and J 2 bases short, with 25 bases between. The germline V gene encodes CDR1 SGHAT and CDR2 FQNNGV. CDR3: CASGPGPSIGATYEQYF. The CDR3 DNA is TGTGCCAGCGGACCGGGCCCCTCAATCGGGGCTACCTACGAGCAGTACTTC.

This clonotype was detected a few times. The chain combines TRBV2 with TRBJ2-7; 10 bases map to TRBD1. V gave up 3 bases and J gave up 2 bases; unmatched junction bases: 7. The CDR3 has 16 amino acids. The germline gives CDR1 SNHLY, CDR2 FYNNEI. The CDR3, as DNA: TGTGCCAGCAGTGACGGGGACAGGGGACTTCCCTACGAGCAGTACTTC. Translation gives CASSDGDRGLPYEQYF. Complete variable domain (other parts from reference TRBV2 and TRBJ2-7): EPEVTQTPSHQVTQMGQEVILRCVPISNHLYFYWYRQILGQKVEFLVSFYNNEISEKSEIFDDQFSVERPDGSNFTLKIRSTKLEDSAMYFCASSDGDRGLPYEQYFGPGTRLTVT.

V gene TRBV28 combines with J gene TRBJ1-1; a possible D gene is TRBD1 (5 bases). V lost 2 bases and J lost 5, with 12 bases in between. CDR3 length: 14 amino acids. Per the germline V gene, CDR1 is MDHEN and CDR2 is SYDVKM. The CDR3 DNA is TGTGCCAGCAGTTTAGATCAGGGTTGGACTGAAGCTTTCTTT. This gives the protein CASSLDQGWTEAFF. Full variable domain (rest looked up from reference TRBV28 and TRBJ1-1): DVKVTQSSRYLVKRTGEKVFLECVQDMDHENMFWYRQDPGLGLRLIYFSYDVKMKEKGDIPEGYSVSREKKERFSLILESASTNQTSMYLCASSLDQGWTEAFFGQGTRLTVV.

This clonotype was detected ten times or more. This sequence joins TRBV10-3 and TRBJ1-5; the match to TRBD1 covers 12 bases. The CDR3 runs to 16 residues. CDR1 and CDR2 from the germline V gene are ENHRY and SYGVKD. V lost 1 base and J lost 5; bases outside the gene matches: 3. The DNA of the CDR3 is TGTGCCATCAGTGAGTGGGGACAGGGGGCGGATCAGCCCCAGCATTTT. As protein: CAISEWGQGADQPQHF.

This clonotype has a count of ten or more. The rearrangement links TRBV28 to TRBJ1-1; 9 bases align to TRBD1. J lost 1 base, V lost 7 bases, and 7 bases had no gene match. Germline loops: CDR1 MDHEN, CDR2 SYDVKM. The CDR3 runs 15 residues. CDR3 protein: CASKTGGSGNTEAFF. The CDR3 DNA is TGTGCCAGCAAGACAGGGGGATCGGGGAACACTGAAGCTTTCTTT.

This clonotype was counted a few times. This chain joins TRBV6-1 and TRBJ1-1, with a possible D match to TRBD1 (6 bases). This CDR3 has 14 residues. Per germline, CDR1 MNHNS and CDR2 SASEGT. Trimming took off 7 bases at V and 2 bases at J, with 14 bases between the two ends. CDR3 protein: CASTPTGLNTEAFF. As DNA, the CDR3 is TGTGCCAGCACGCCGACAGGTCTCAACACTGAAGCTTTCTTT.

The table lists this clonotype with a few counts. The chain combines TRBV7-2 with TRBJ2-2; D not certain. The ends were cut back, 3 bases at V and 2 bases at J, with 10 bases in the middle. The CDR3 is 15 amino acids. The germline V gene has CDR1 SGHTA and CDR2 FQGNSA. This chain's CDR3 is CASSFKGLNTGELFF. The CDR3 DNA sequence: TGTGCCAGCAGCTTCAAAGGGCTAAACACCGGGGAGCTGTTTTTT.

There are many counts of this clonotype. The V and J genes are TRBV19 and TRBJ1-5, with unresolved D. V was cut by 3 bases and J by 5 bases, with 8 bases left in between. The length of the CDR3 is 13 residues. Per the germline V gene, CDR1 is LNHDA and CDR2 is SQIVND (reference sequence). CDR3 sequence (DNA): TGTGCCAGTAGTATGGGTCGGGATCAGCCCCAGCATTTT. Translation gives CASSMGRDQPQHF.

There are a few counts of this clonotype. This chain links TRBV11-2 with TRBJ2-6; tentatively, D is TRBD1 (5 bases). The germline gives CDR1 SGHAT, CDR2 FQNNGV. Between the trimmed V and J ends, which lost 4 bases and 2 bases, there was a span of 18 bases. The CDR3 extends over 18 amino acids. CDR3 residues: CASSWQGHWTAGANVLTF. DNA for the CDR3: TGTGCCAGCAGCTGGCAGGGTCATTGGACGGCTGGGGCCAACGTCCTGACTTTC. The full variable domain, its missing parts supplied by reference TRBV11-2 and TRBJ2-6, is EAGVAQSPRYKIIEKRQSVAFWCNPISGHATLYWYQQILGQGPKLLIQFQNNGVVDDSQLPKDRFSAERLKGVDSTLKIQPAKLEDSAVYLCASSWQGHWTAGANVLTFGAGSRLTVL.

The chain employs TRBV5-1 and TRBJ1-1; D remains unclear. From germline, CDR1 is SGHRS and CDR2 YFSETQ. The CDR3 consists of 15 residues. V gave up 4 bases and J gave up 1 base, with 14 bases separating them. DNA for the CDR3: TGCGCCAGCAGCCTGGCGACGCGTGGGAACACTGAAGCTTTCTTT. It encodes CASSLATRGNTEAFF.

This clonotype was detected ten times or more. CDR3 in DNA: TGTGCCAGCAGTGAAGGGACAGGGGGGAGAACTGAAGCTTTCTTT. Its protein product is CASSEGTGGRTEAFF. V usage is TRBV2 and J usage is TRBJ1-1; 10 nucleotides match TRBD1. The J segment lost 5 bases and the V segment lost 1 base, leaving 4 bases of the junction unmatched. The CDR3 runs 15 residues. The germline gives CDR1 SNHLY, CDR2 FYNNEI.

The chain couples TRBV6-2 or TRBV6-3 to TRBJ2-5, with D perhaps matching TRBD2 (6 bases). This CDR3 region has 13 residues. Germline assignment: CDR1 MNHEY and CDR2 SVGEGT. V was cut by 8 bases and J by 0 bases, with 10 bases left in between. The DNA for the CDR3 is TGTGCCAGCGTCCGGGGGAACCAAGAGACCCAGTACTTC. Residues: CASVRGNQETQYF.

The sample holds many counts of this clonotype. The CDR3 spells CASSNEDRGAHQPQHF. The CDR3 DNA reads TGTGCCAGTAGCAATGAAGACAGGGGGGCACATCAGCCCCAGCATTTT. The chain joins TRBV19 to TRBJ1-5, with 9 bases aligning to TRBD1. Germline V gives CDR1 LNHDA, CDR2 SQIVND (reference sequence). V lost 6 bases and J lost 5; bases outside the gene matches: 11. This CDR3 region has 16 residues.

The sample holds many counts of this clonotype. This chain links TRBV11-2 with TRBJ1-2; tentatively, D is TRBD1 (5 bases). The V gene's germline CDR1 is SGHAT and CDR2 FQNNGV. This CDR3 has 13 amino acids. The V end was cut by 6 bases, the J end by 4 bases, with 12 bases between. CDR3 DNA: TGTGCCAGCAGGAAGGGGCGAAGCTATGGCTACACCTTC. It encodes CASRKGRSYGYTF.

This clonotype has only one observation. As the CDR3 is not closed by the conserved phenylalanine or tryptophan, this likely results from a read error. The gene calls are TRBV27 and TRBJ2-7, with TRBD2 matching 14 bases. V was pared by 5 bases and J by 1 base, with 10 bases of the junction left unmatched. Germline V gene lookup returns CDR1 MNHEY and CDR2 SMNVEV (reference sequence). CDR3 length: 18 residues. Here the CDR3 reads CASSSGTSGSEPSYEQYD. The CDR3 DNA is TGTGCCAGCAGTAGTGGGACTAGCGGGAGCGAGCCTTCCTACGAGCAGTACGAC.

As to this clonotype: This may be a read error, as it is one base from a much larger clone. The rearrangement uses TRBV30 and TRBJ1-1; the D is unclear. The germline V gene has CDR1 GTSNPN and CDR2 SVGIG (reference sequence). The CDR3 is 10 residues long. The CDR3 nucleotides read TGTACCTGGAGCTTATACCAAGCTTTCTTT. Protein product: CTWSLYQAFF.

This clonotype was found many times. This chain joins TRBV11-2 and TRBJ1-1; the D is unclear. V was pared by 5 bases and J by 1 base, with 8 bases between. Germline CDR1 SGHAT, CDR2 FQNNGV. The CDR3 loop spans 13 amino acids. The CDR3: CASSRKTNTEAFF. In DNA form, the CDR3 reads TGTGCCAGCAGCCGAAAGACGAACACTGAAGCTTTCTTT.

V gene TRBV28 combines with J gene TRBJ1-1; perhaps TRBD1 as D (6 bases). The V end lost 4 bases, the J end lost 1 base, and 16 bases lay between the germline ends. Looked up from germline, CDR1 is MDHEN and CDR2 is SYDVKM. This CDR3 region has 16 residues. DNA of the CDR3: TGTGCCAGCAGTTACTTTATCCGGGACACGAACACTGAAGCTTTCTTT. Translated: CASSYFIRDTNTEAFF.

This clonotype occurred once. This chain's CDR3 is CSASGDFYEQYF. DNA for the CDR3: TGCAGTGCAAGCGGGGATTTCTACGAGCAGTACTTC. The chain employs TRBV20-1 and TRBJ2-7, with 7 bases lining up with TRBD2. The germline V gene has CDR1 DFQATT and CDR2 SNEGSKA (reference sequence). The CDR3 runs 12 residues. The V and J ends lost 6 bases and 3 bases, in that order; junction bases with no gene match: 5.

This clonotype has at least ten counts. V is TRBV30 and J is TRBJ1-2; no definite D call. V lost 2 bases and J lost 4, with 11 bases in between. CDR1 is GTSNPN and CDR2 is SVGIG in the germline V gene (reference sequence). The CDR3 is 13 residues long. The CDR3 DNA reads TGTGCCTGGAGTAATACGGGGATCTATGGCTACACCTTC. It translates to CAWSNTGIYGYTF.

This clonotype turned up a few times. V is TRBV30 and J is TRBJ1-1, with D tentatively TRBD1 (5 bases). The V end lost 4 bases, the J end lost 6 bases, and 12 bases lay between the germline ends. The length of the CDR3 is 12 residues. The V gene's germline CDR1 is GTSNPN and CDR2 SVGIG (reference sequence). The CDR3 protein is CAWTSGLAEAFF. As DNA, the CDR3 is TGTGCCTGGACCTCAGGGTTGGCTGAAGCTTTCTTT. Filled out from reference TRBV30 and TRBJ1-1, the complete variable domain reads SQTIHQWPATLVQPVGSPLSLECTVEGTSNPNLYWYRQAAGRGLQLLFYSVGIGQISSEVPQNLSASRPQDRQFILSSKKLLLSDSGFYLCAWTSGLAEAFFGQGTRLTVV.

J is TRBJ2-5 and V is TRBV12-3 or TRBV12-4, with D hard to call. V was trimmed by 3 bases and J by 5 bases, leaving 19 bases between them. The CDR3 has 16 amino acids. This CDR3 is CASSFYGSADRETQYF. CDR3 nucleotides: TGTGCCAGCAGTTTTTATGGGTCGGCTGATCGGGAGACCCAGTACTTC.

The chain uses TRBV12-3 or TRBV12-4 and TRBJ1-3, with D tentatively TRBD1 (6 bases). The CDR3 length is 17 residues. The V end was cut by 6 bases, the J end by 3 bases, with 21 bases between. Here the CDR3 DNA reads TGTGCCAGCAGACCAAATACAGGGATCCGAGGTGGAAACACCATATATTTT. This encodes CASRPNTGIRGGNTIYF.

The sample holds a few counts of this clonotype. At one of its ends the junction is not consistent with the germline gene, which may arise from a read error. The V gene is TRBV6-4, the J gene TRBJ2-2, with 7 bases identical to TRBD2. Per the germline V gene, CDR1 is MRHNA and CDR2 is SNTAGT. CDR3 size: 16 residues. The CDR3 region is CASSARAGDSTGVLFF. CDR3 in DNA: TGCGCCAGCAGCGCACGGGCGGGGGACTCCACCGGGGTGCTGTTTTTT.

This clonotype has at least ten counts. The rearrangement uses TRBV6-5 and TRBJ1-2; 9 nucleotides align to TRBD1. The V gene's germline CDR1 is MNHEY and CDR2 SVGAGI. The CDR3 covers 14 residues. Germline trimming cut 4 bases from V and 8 bases from J; bases unmatched to any gene: 8. The CDR3 is CASSSNRGPPGYTF. The CDR3 DNA reads TGTGCCAGCAGTTCAAACAGGGGGCCCCCGGGCTACACCTTC.

The rearrangement links TRBV28 to TRBJ2-7, with 7 positions matching TRBD1. J was trimmed by 5 bases and V by 5 bases; bases with no gene match: 9. This CDR3 comprises 14 residues. Germline loops: CDR1 MDHEN, CDR2 SYDVKM. CDR3: CASSRDSQLHEQYF. The CDR3, as DNA: TGTGCCAGCAGTCGGGACAGTCAACTCCACGAGCAGTACTTC.

This chain uses TRBV28 with TRBJ1-2; D is uncertain. CDR3 size: 12 residues. Germline loops: CDR1 MDHEN, CDR2 SYDVKM. Trimming removed 5 bases at V and 4 bases at J, with 8 bases between. The CDR3 DNA sequence: TGTGCCAGCAGTGGAGAATCCTATGGCTACACCTTC. This translates into CASSGESYGYTF.

The V and J genes are TRBV28 and TRBJ2-7; 12 bases match TRBD2. CDR1 is MDHEN, CDR2 SYDVKM, per germline. CDR3 size: 15 residues. Germline trimming cut 5 bases from V and 2 bases from J; bases unmatched to any gene: 4. DNA of the CDR3: TGTGCCAGCAGTCAAGGACTAGCGGGGCCCTACGAGCAGTACTTC. Amino acids: CASSQGLAGPYEQYF.